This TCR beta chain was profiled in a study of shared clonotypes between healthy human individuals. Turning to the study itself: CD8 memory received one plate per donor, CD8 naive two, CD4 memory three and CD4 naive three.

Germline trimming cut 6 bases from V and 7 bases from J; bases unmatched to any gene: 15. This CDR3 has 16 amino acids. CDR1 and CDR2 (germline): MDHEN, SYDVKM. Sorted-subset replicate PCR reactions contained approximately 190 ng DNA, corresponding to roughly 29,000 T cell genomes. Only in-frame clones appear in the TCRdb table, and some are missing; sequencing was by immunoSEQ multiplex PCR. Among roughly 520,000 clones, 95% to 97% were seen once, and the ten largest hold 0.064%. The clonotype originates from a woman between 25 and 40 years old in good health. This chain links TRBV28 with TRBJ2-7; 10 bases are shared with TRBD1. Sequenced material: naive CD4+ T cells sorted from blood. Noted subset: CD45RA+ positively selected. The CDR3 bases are TGTGCCAGCAGAGCGCCCCCGGGACAGGGGAAAAGGGAGCAGTACTTC. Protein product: CASRAPPGQGKREQYF.